The 30 T cell receptor beta chains reported below all come from one sample, sequenced in a study of beta chain features in type 1 diabetes. Study results and limitations: Type 1 diabetes patients showed a moderate but significant shortening of TCRB CDR3s in all four CD4+ subsets.

Their recognized antigens are unknown. Isolated RNA was reverse transcribed in full, so expressed TCRB transcripts were sequenced. Clones were read by immunoSEQ multiplex PCR, and TCRdb kept only the in-frame ones, dropping some. Here the sample spans some 250,000 clones, approximately 13% being singletons. Source material: naive CD4+ T cells from blood. The receptor set was obtained from a young man with type 1 diabetes.

This clone was observed a handful of times. This chain links TRBV5-1 with TRBJ2-5; 7 bases are shared with TRBD2. V was pared by 5 bases and J by 8 bases, with 12 bases of the junction left unmatched. Germline V gene lookup returns CDR1 SGHRS and CDR2 YFSETQ. CDR3 length: 14 residues. As DNA, the CDR3 is TGCGCCAGCAGGCCTTTGGTGACGGGGGGAACCCAGTACTTC. Translated: CASRPLVTGGTQYF.

This clone was observed a handful of times. This chain links TRBV10-3 with TRBJ2-1, with D unresolved. The CDR3 spans 11 residues. Germline CDR1 reads ENHRY; CDR2 reads SYGVKD. V lost 5 bases to trimming and J lost 6 bases, with 5 bases between them. As DNA, the CDR3 is TGTGCCATCAGTCTCAGCAATGAGCAGTTCTTC. Encoded protein: CAISLSNEQFF.

The rearrangement joins TRBV7-8 to TRBJ2-2; no clear D gene. Germline CDR1 reads SGHVS; CDR2 reads FQNEAQ. The CDR3 totals 15 residues. V was shortened by 0 bases and J by 3 bases, with 8 bases between the two germline ends. The CDR3 nucleotides are TGTGCCAGCAGCTTAGCGGAGAAATACACCGGGGAGCTGTTTTTT. Amino acids: CASSLAEKYTGELFF. The entire variable domain, with the rest obtained from reference TRBV7-8 and TRBJ2-2, is as follows: GAGVSQSPRYKVAKRGQDVALRCDPISGHVSLFWYQQALGQGPEFLTYFQNEAQLDKSGLPSDRFFAERPEGSVSTLKIQRTQQEDSAVYLCASSLAEKYTGELFFGEGSRLTVL.

This rearrangement joins TRBV11-2 to TRBJ1-3; 7 bases align to TRBD1. The germline V gene encodes CDR1 SGHAT and CDR2 FQNNGV. This CDR3 is 15 amino acids long. J lost 0 bases, V lost 8 bases, and 7 bases had no gene match. The CDR3 loop reads CASGQQGNSGNTIYF. Written as DNA, the CDR3 is TGTGCCAGCGGCCAACAGGGGAACTCTGGAAACACCATATATTTT.

The genes are TRBV2 and TRBJ2-7; weak D call: TRBD1 (5 bases). Germline CDR1 reads SNHLY; CDR2 reads FYNNEI. Trimming cost V 6 bases and J 7 bases, with 13 bases left between them. This CDR3 has 12 residues. Here the CDR3 reads CASSQRPGEQYF. For the CDR3, the DNA is TGTGCCAGCAGCCAGAGACCAGGGGAGCAGTACTTC. Looking up the rest from reference TRBV2 and TRBJ2-7 gives the full variable domain: EPEVTQTPSHQVTQMGQEVILRCVPISNHLYFYWYRQILGQKVEFLVSFYNNEISEKSEIFDDQFSVERPDGSNFTLKIRSTKLEDSAMYFCASSQRPGEQYFGPGTRLTVT.

This clone was picked up a small number of times. The rearrangement links TRBV18 to TRBJ2-7; D is unresolved. The CDR3 totals 16 residues. CDR1 KGHSH and CDR2 LQKENI come from the germline V gene. V was cut by 2 bases and J by 5 bases, with 19 bases left in between. CDR3 protein: CASSPTTPNKAHEQYF. The CDR3 nucleotides read TGTGCCAGCTCACCAACGACACCTAATAAGGCCCACGAGCAGTACTTC.

The chain joins TRBV7-9 to TRBJ2-3, with 13 bases fitting TRBD2. This CDR3 region has 15 residues. The germline V gene has CDR1 SEHNR and CDR2 FQNEAQ (reference sequence). Unmatched junction bases numbered 5, after V lost 5 bases and J lost 6 bases. CDR3 loop: CASSTLAGGPDTQYF. The CDR3 nucleotides read TGTGCCAGCAGCACACTAGCGGGGGGGCCTGATACGCAGTATTTT.

The sample holds one count of this clone. This chain uses TRBV27 with TRBJ2-6, with D tentatively TRBD2 (5 bases). This CDR3 region has 13 residues. The germline V and J ends were trimmed by 5 bases and 18 bases, with 20 bases remaining between them. The germline gives CDR1 MNHEY, CDR2 SMNVEV (reference sequence). DNA of the CDR3: TGTGCCAGCAGTCCCCTTTTGGGGAGCCGGTGGACTTTC. As protein: CASSPLLGSRWTF.

The chain links TRBV5-1 to TRBJ2-3; possibly TRBD2 for D (5 bases). Trimming removed 2 bases at V and 11 bases at J, with 12 bases between. The CDR3 is made up of 12 amino acids. Germline CDR1 and CDR2: SGHRS and YFSETQ. CDR3 bases: TGCGCCAGCAGCTTATTGGGAGCTCGGCAGTATTTT. Protein product: CASSLLGARQYF. The full variable domain, rest sourced from reference TRBV5-1 and TRBJ2-3, is KAGVTQTPRYLIKTRGQQVTLSCSPISGHRSVSWYQQTPGQGLQFLFEYFSETQRNKGNFPGRFSGRQFSNSRSEMNVSTLELGDSALYLCASSLLGARQYFGPGTRLTVL.

A remark on this clone: Other DNA sequences in the sample encode the same CDR3. V usage is TRBV30 and J usage is TRBJ1-3; D is uncertain. CDR1 GTSNPN and CDR2 SVGIG come from the germline V gene (reference sequence). The CDR3 is 12 amino acids. The V end was cut by 4 bases, the J end by 1 base, with 5 bases between. The CDR3 protein is CAWTGSGNTIYF. DNA for the CDR3: TGTGCCTGGACCGGGTCTGGAAACACCATATATTTT.

This clone was seen more than once but under ten times. CDR3 in amino acids: CASSIRQGTFDYGYTF. Here the CDR3 DNA reads TGTGCCAGCAGCATCCGACAGGGGACATTCGACTATGGCTACACCTTC. V usage is TRBV13 and J usage is TRBJ1-2, with 8 bases aligning to TRBD1. Looked up from germline, CDR1 is PRHDT and CDR2 is FYEKMQ (reference sequence). J gave up 3 bases and V 5 bases, and 11 bases lay outside the gene matches. CDR3 size: 16 residues.

The CDR3 nucleotides are TGTGCCAGTAGTTTAACAGGGACCTCTGGAAACACCATATATTTT. Its translation is CASSLTGTSGNTIYF. This rearrangement joins TRBV19 to TRBJ1-3, with D perhaps matching TRBD1 (6 bases). The CDR3 sequence is 15 residues long. Germline V gene lookup returns CDR1 LNHDA and CDR2 SQIVND (reference sequence). The V end lost 5 bases, the J end lost 0 bases, and 11 bases lay between the germline ends.

In its sample, this clone was seen a few times. The rearrangement uses TRBV18 and TRBJ2-2; TRBD1 might be the D (6 bases). The CDR3 has 13 amino acids. V dropped 5 bases and J dropped 5 bases, with 9 bases sitting between them. CDR1 and CDR2 (germline): KGHSH, LQKENI. CDR3 in DNA: TGTGCCAGCTCAAACAGGGAGACCGGGGAGCTGTTTTTT. Translating it yields CASSNRETGELFF. Full variable domain (missing parts from reference TRBV18 and TRBJ2-2): NAGVMQNPRHLVRRRGQEARLRCSPMKGHSHVYWYRQLPEEGLKFMVYLQKENIIDESGMPKERFSAEFPKEGPSILRIQQVVRGDSAAYFCASSNRETGELFFGEGSRLTVL.

The rearrangement joins TRBV2 to TRBJ2-5, with 7 bases matching TRBD2. CDR3 size: 15 residues. Germline values: CDR1 SNHLY, CDR2 FYNNEI. The J segment lost 4 bases and the V segment lost 6 bases, leaving 11 bases of the junction unmatched. The CDR3 protein is CASRRGGGNRETQYF. CDR3 nucleotides: TGTGCCAGCAGACGCGGGGGAGGGAATCGAGAGACCCAGTACTTC.

The DNA for the CDR3 is TGTGCCAGCAGTCCAACACCTTACACTGAAGCTTTCTTT. Protein sequence: CASSPTPYTEAFF. The chain has TRBV2 and TRBJ1-1; the D is unclear. Per the germline V gene, CDR1 is SNHLY and CDR2 is FYNNEI. Trimming removed 5 bases at V and 3 bases at J, with 10 bases between. The CDR3 sequence is 13 residues long.

This chain joins TRBV4-1 and TRBJ2-1; D perhaps matches TRBD1 (6 bases). Germline V gene sequence: CDR1 MGHRA, CDR2 YSYEKL. Trimming stripped 3 bases from V and 12 bases from J, with 9 bases between. This CDR3 contains 11 residues. The DNA for the CDR3 is TGCGCCAGCAGCCAGTTAGGGGGGCAGTTCTTC. This sequence encodes CASSQLGGQFF.

This clone occurred a few times. This chain joins TRBV14 and TRBJ1-2; possible D gene TRBD1, 6 bases. The CDR3 covers 13 residues. From germline, CDR1 is SGHDN and CDR2 FVKESK. Trimming shortened V by 4 bases and J by 3 bases, and 9 bases separated the two germline ends. This chain's CDR3 is CASSPGAHYGYTF. The CDR3 bases are TGTGCCAGCAGCCCAGGGGCTCACTATGGCTACACCTTC.

V and J are TRBV7-2 and TRBJ2-7, with D possibly matching TRBD1 (5 bases). The CDR3 covers 13 residues. V lost 1 base to trimming and J lost 6 bases, with 10 bases between them. CDR1 SGHTA and CDR2 FQGNSA come from the germline V gene. In nucleotides, the CDR3 is TGTGCCAGCAGCTTAGTCCTCAGGGTCGAGCAGTACTTC. Amino acids: CASSLVLRVEQYF.

J is TRBJ2-7 and V is TRBV27; 7 bases align to TRBD1. This CDR3 has 15 amino acids. V lost 6 bases to trimming and J lost 0 bases; unmatched junction nucleotides: 8. Germline lookup yields CDR1 MNHEY and CDR2 SMNVEV (reference sequence). CDR3 residues: CASSSDRLSSYEQYF. The CDR3 coding sequence is TGTGCCAGCAGCTCGGACAGGCTGAGCTCCTACGAGCAGTACTTC.

The V and J genes are TRBV6-8 and TRBJ2-7; 8 bases are a match to TRBD1. The CDR3 runs 15 residues. Germline-derived CDR1 and CDR2 are MNHGY and SAAAGT. The V gene end was trimmed by 5 bases and the J gene end by 0 bases; junction bases not matched to a gene: 6. CDR3 loop: CASSPGQESSYEQYF. For the CDR3, the DNA is TGTGCCAGCAGTCCGGGACAGGAGAGCTCCTACGAGCAGTACTTC.

This clone was picked up many times. V usage is TRBV4-1 and J usage is TRBJ2-1; D unresolved. The CDR3 totals 13 residues. Germline CDR1 is MGHRA and CDR2 is YSYEKL. V was trimmed by 4 bases and J by 6 bases, leaving 10 bases between them. DNA of the CDR3: TGCGCCAGCAGCCCGGCAGGCGCCAATGAGCAGTTCTTC. Translating gives CASSPAGANEQFF.

This clone was recorded a few times. The genes are TRBV5-6 and TRBJ2-3, with TRBD2 identical over 9 bases. This CDR3 has 15 amino acids. Trimming took 4 bases from V and 2 from J; bases not matched to a gene: 5. CDR1 and CDR2 from the germline V gene are SGHDT and YYEEEE. The chain's CDR3 is CASSELAGPTDTQYF. In DNA form, the CDR3 reads TGTGCCAGCAGCGAGCTAGCGGGGCCCACAGATACGCAGTATTTT.

This clone was counted a few times. The chain is built from TRBV7-9 and TRBJ1-1; D unclear. Germline V CDR1 and CDR2: SEHNR, FQNEAQ (reference sequence). The CDR3 is made up of 13 amino acids. The V end was cut by 2 bases, the J end by 7 bases, with 11 bases between. This CDR3 is CASSLSDGGEAFF. The CDR3 bases are TGTGCCAGCAGCTTAAGCGACGGAGGTGAAGCTTTCTTT. The full variable domain, in which reference TRBV7-9 and TRBJ1-1 provide the parts outside the CDR3, is DTGVSQNPRHKITKRGQNVTFRCDPISEHNRLYWYRQTLGQGPEFLTYFQNEAQLEKSRLLSDRFSAERPKGSFSTLEIQRTEQGDSAMYLCASSLSDGGEAFFGQGTRLTVV.

J is TRBJ2-6 and V is TRBV15; D is undetermined. CDR1 and CDR2 from the germline V gene are LNHNV and YYDKDF (reference sequence). V lost 0 bases and J lost 3, with 9 bases in between. This CDR3 spans 16 amino acids. The CDR3 is CATSRDTLGGANVLTF. In DNA form, the CDR3 reads TGTGCCACCAGCAGAGATACCCTAGGTGGGGCCAACGTCCTGACTTTC.

The rearrangement links TRBV6-1 to TRBJ2-5; D gene ambiguous. Germline CDR1 is MNHNS and CDR2 is SASEGT. CDR3 length: 12 amino acids. Trimming removed 3 bases at V and 4 bases at J, with 6 bases between. CDR3 coding DNA: TGTGCCAGCAGTGATGTGCGAGAGACCCAGTACTTC. It is translated as CASSDVRETQYF.

The rearrangement links TRBV6-1 to TRBJ2-4; D not resolved. V dropped 1 base and J dropped 0 bases, with 7 bases sitting between them. This CDR3 has 15 residues. CDR1 and CDR2 from the germline V gene are MNHNS and SASEGT. The chain's CDR3 is CASSEGYIAKNIQYF. CDR3 nucleotide sequence: TGTGCCAGCAGTGAAGGGTACATAGCCAAAAACATTCAGTACTTC.

There are a few counts of this clone. This chain joins TRBV6-6 and TRBJ1-6, with TRBD1 matching 8 bases. Trimming removed 6 bases from V and 8 bases from J; junction bases left unmatched: 6. The V gene's germline CDR1 is MNHNY and CDR2 SVGAGI (reference sequence). The CDR3 sequence is 14 residues long. The CDR3: CASSRDRRDSPLHF. DNA of the CDR3: TGTGCCAGCAGCCGGGACAGGCGTGATTCACCCCTCCACTTT.

Comments on this clone: The junction and the germline gene differ at one end; a read error may be behind it. This sequence joins TRBV7-7 and TRBJ2-2; weak D call: TRBD2 (7 bases). The CDR3 sequence is 16 residues long. The V gene's germline CDR1 is SSHAT and CDR2 FNYEAQ (reference sequence). The CDR3 bases are TGTGCTAGCAGCTTAGACCGGGGGGCGTACACCGGGGAGCTGTTTTTT. Its translation: CASSLDRGAYTGELFF.

This clone was seen a few times. The chain links TRBV4-1 to TRBJ1-2; no definite D call. The CDR3 sequence is 15 residues long. Trimming removed 2 bases from V and 4 bases from J, with 14 bases in between. CDR1 and CDR2 from the germline V gene are MGHRA and YSYEKL. CDR3 region: CASSQNPSNIYGYTF. Written as DNA, the CDR3 is TGCGCCAGCAGCCAAAACCCGAGCAATATCTATGGCTACACCTTC.

This chain joins TRBV27 and TRBJ1-5; TRBD1 matches at 7 bases. V gave up 2 bases and J gave up 5 bases; unmatched junction bases: 6. The CDR3 length is 15 residues. Germline loops: CDR1 MNHEY, CDR2 SMNVEV (reference sequence). CDR3 sequence (DNA): TGTGCCAGCAGTTTAGCCCCAGGGGGAGATCAGCCCCAGCATTTT. Amino acids: CASSLAPGGDQPQHF.